The subject of this entry is one T cell receptor (beta chain). The data belong to a study of shared clonotypes between healthy human individuals. Per germline, CDR1 SGHNT and CDR2 YYREEE (reference sequence). The V end was cut by 3 bases, the J end by 5 bases, with 14 bases between. This CDR3 is 14 amino acids long. Several immunoSEQ plates received, in even portions, the genomic DNA of each subset. The table came from immunoSEQ multiplex PCR; TCRdb's copy has only in-frame clones and leaves some out. The sample holds millions of clones, 85% to 95% seen once. The TCR originated in a man aged 18-30 years in good health. V and J are TRBV5-4 and TRBJ2-5; D is perhaps TRBD1 (6 bases). Sequencing was performed on naive CD4+ T cells sorted from blood. The subset is: CD45RA+ positively selected. The CDR3 DNA reads TGTGCCAGCAGCTCCAAACAGGGCGGGGAGACCCAGTACTTC. Encoded protein: CASSSKQGGETQYF.